This T cell receptor beta chain was sequenced in a study of blood T cell repertoires in COVID-19. Trimming pared 8 bases from V and 0 bases from J, leaving 28 bases between. Per germline, CDR1 LNHNV and CDR2 YYDKDF (reference sequence). The CDR3 totals 19 residues. Assay used: immunoSEQ multiplex PCR; TCRdb lists only in-frame clones, some missing. Found here are about 150,000 clones, roughly 80% of them singletons; the top ten hold approximately 8.2%. The V and J genes are TRBV15 and TRBJ2-5; D is perhaps TRBD1 (6 bases). The sequence came from a woman aged 80 or older with COVID-19, enrolled during active disease. The specimen was peripheral blood. For the CDR3, the DNA is TGTGCCACCGGGGGCCAGGGGCTAGGAGGCCGACGGTACCAAGAGACCCAGTACTTC. Its protein product is CATGGQGLGGRRYQETQYF.